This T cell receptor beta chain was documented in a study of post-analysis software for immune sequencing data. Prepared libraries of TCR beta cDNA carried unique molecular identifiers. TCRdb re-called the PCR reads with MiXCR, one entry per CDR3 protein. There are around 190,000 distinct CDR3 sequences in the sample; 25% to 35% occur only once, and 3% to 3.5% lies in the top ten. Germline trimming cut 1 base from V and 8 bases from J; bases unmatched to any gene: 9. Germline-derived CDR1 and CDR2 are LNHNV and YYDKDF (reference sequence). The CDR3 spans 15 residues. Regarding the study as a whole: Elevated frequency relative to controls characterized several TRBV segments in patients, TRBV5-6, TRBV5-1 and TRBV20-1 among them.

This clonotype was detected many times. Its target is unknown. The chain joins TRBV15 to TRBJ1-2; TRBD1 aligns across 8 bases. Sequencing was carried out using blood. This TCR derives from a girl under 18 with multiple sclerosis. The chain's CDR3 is CATSRGLTGVEGYTF. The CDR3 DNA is TGTGCCACCAGCAGAGGATTGACAGGGGTGGAGGGCTACACCTTC.